A selection of T cell receptor beta chains follows, all from one sample in a study of CXCR3-negative and CXCR3-positive naive CD8 T cells. One entry per CDR3 protein, without DNA, is what TCRdb gives after re-calling the 5' RACE reads. The sample data list about 130,000 distinct CDR3 sequences. Sample: naive CXCR3- CD8+ T cells from blood. The receptors shown here come from a human donor in good health. Some clones in this sample may be carry-over from other donors' samples. Each CDR3 is given with its conserved first and last residue.

V gene	J gene	CDR3 protein
TRBV4-1	TRBJ2-1	CASSGSGSKQFF
TRBV29-1	TRBJ2-5	CSVTGGARETQYF
TRBV2	TRBJ1-2	CASSLTGQGLYGYTF
TRBV11-2	TRBJ2-2	CASSPSLQLAGVSGELFF
TRBV7-6	TRBJ2-1	CASSLGTSGNEQFF
TRBV28	TRBJ2-1	CASSIHGQGVNEQFF
TRBV12-3/TRBV12-4	TRBJ2-1	CASSPGHTSSYNEQFF
TRBV21-1	TRBJ1-3	CASSKLTFSGNTIYF
TRBV7-9	TRBJ2-7	CASSLEDAYEQYF
TRBV29-1	TRBJ2-1	CSVFRGLNEQFF
TRBV20-1	TRBJ1-2	CSATGSTFYGYTF
TRBV2	TRBJ2-7	CASSELGNLYEQYF
TRBV3-1	TRBJ1-5	CASSRSRDSNQPQHF
TRBV14	TRBJ2-1	CASSQPLKTGSYNEQFF
TRBV23-1	TRBJ2-2	CASSHAGKDTGELFF
TRBV28	TRBJ2-1	CASSPGLYTEQFF
TRBV28	TRBJ2-7	CASSFTAQWEQYF
TRBV29-1	TRBJ1-1	CSVKRGGNTEAFF
TRBV3-1	TRBJ1-1	CASSLNPGNTEAFF
TRBV19	TRBJ2-2	CASSTYTGELFF
TRBV2	TRBJ2-3	CASSEGLAVVTDTQYF
TRBV12-3/TRBV12-4	TRBJ2-5	CASSEGARQETQYF
TRBV28	TRBJ2-5	CAITFGAQETQYF
TRBV29-1	TRBJ2-2	CSVSPRTRTDTGELFF
TRBV7-9	TRBJ2-7	CASSLDSQVSEEYF
TRBV7-9	TRBJ2-1	CASSGQSSGNEQFF
TRBV14	TRBJ2-5	CASSQAGTQYF
TRBV20-1	TRBJ1-2	CSATYPGYDYGYTF
TRBV29-1	TRBJ2-1	CSVEIQGARNEQFF
TRBV4-1	TRBJ2-7	CASSQGLGEQYF
TRBV5-1	TRBJ2-7	CASSLWGPEEQYF
TRBV6-2/TRBV6-3	TRBJ2-7	CASSYSPGAAAKYF
TRBV15	TRBJ2-1	CATSRVAGGYNEQFF
TRBV4-3	TRBJ1-2	CASSQDVAGLVGYTF
TRBV12-3/TRBV12-4	TRBJ2-1	CASGTSGLVEQFF
TRBV14	TRBJ2-1	CASSQDRETYNEQFF
TRBV27	TRBJ1-1	CASSLGRGAEAFF
TRBV7-9	TRBJ1-2	CASSLVKGAYGYTF
TRBV24-1	TRBJ2-1	CATSTDSSYNEQFF
TRBV27	TRBJ2-1	CASRLSGGSSYNEQFF
TRBV13	TRBJ2-1	CASSFGREQFF
TRBV20-1	TRBJ2-7	CSARDYMAGTYEQYF
TRBV20-1	TRBJ2-1	CSLRDRGLYEQFF
TRBV7-9	TRBJ2-7	CASSLVVLGASEQYF
TRBV7-6	TRBJ2-2	CASSSPGTGGSGELFF
TRBV11-2	TRBJ1-1	CASSAGQGTEAFF
TRBV20-1	TRBJ2-5	CSARGRLQETQYF
TRBV4-1	TRBJ2-7	CASSQFEGPPLYEQYF
TRBV23-1	TRBJ2-7	CASRLRGDSSYEQYF
TRBV4-3	TRBJ2-7	CASPTGLVLYEQYF
TRBV2	TRBJ1-4	CASSAWLEQGADEKLFF
TRBV5-4	TRBJ1-2	CASLGDSDNYGYTF
TRBV6-5	TRBJ1-2	CASSPGTGVYGYTF
TRBV29-1	TRBJ2-3	CSGFFTDTQYF
TRBV20-1	TRBJ2-1	CSARQLAGGRSSYNEQFF
TRBV7-2	TRBJ1-6	CASSLVEGASSPLHF
TRBV28	TRBJ2-1	CASGPYSGTLIRNEQFF
TRBV7-9	TRBJ2-7	CASSLERGGPEQYF
TRBV15	TRBJ2-1	CATGADRTYNEQFF
TRBV7-6	TRBJ2-1	CASSLVGIYNEQFF